This TCR beta chain derives from a study of CD8+ T cells in alopecia areata (dated by TCRdb to the late 2010s). With respect to the entire study: The study used high-throughput TCRbeta sequencing to examine T cell clonal expansion in alopecia areata, in both the C3H/HeJ mouse model and human patients. immunoSEQ multiplex PCR using 35 Vbeta forward primers and 13 Jbeta reverse primers was used to amplify TCRbeta CDR3 regions. Clonality in the scalp was compared among normal scalp (n=4), patchy alopecia areata scalp (n=8), and alopecia totalis/universalis scalp (n=8). RNA was obtained with the PAXgene miRNA kit for fixed scalp, the miRNeasy kit for PBMCs, and the RNeasy kit for mouse skin. In humans, TCRbeta sequencing was performed on scalp tissue and on sorted CD4+ and CD8+ peripheral blood T cells from healthy controls and from patients with patchy or totalis/universalis alopecia areata.

The method was the immunoSEQ multiplex PCR assay. RNA was extracted from all samples and reverse transcribed into cDNA, which served as template for TCR sequencing. First-strand cDNA was synthesized using SuperScript III with a 2:1 mix of oligo-dT and random hexamers. Amplification bias was assessed with a synthetic immune receptor repertoire, and residual bias was removed computationally. The paper's processing steps were these. Raw reads were preprocessed to remove errors, and CDR3 was defined by IMGT conventions from the conserved cysteine to phenylalanine. Clonality was computed as 1 minus the Shannon entropy, with the entropy normalized by log2 of the number of productive unique TCRs. Scalp TCRbeta sequences were cross-referenced with sorted blood CD4 and CD8 repertoires so that the CD4 or CD8 identity of scalp clones could be inferred. TCRdb holds this immuneACCESS table with in-frame rearrangements only. Some clones are missing; in checked studies, unresolved V genes explain under half, and the rest has no known cause. The V and J calls and the clone size are those of that table, but D and trimming were determined from the DNA. For this sample there are around 120,000 clones; less than 50% appear just once. Of the sample, roughly a tenth falls within the top ten clones.

Peripheral blood and lesional scalp punch biopsies were obtained from patients with alopecia areata. After PBMCs were isolated by density centrifugation and stained for CD3, CD4 and CD8, a FACSAria was used to sort CD4+ and CD8+ T cells. Untreated alopecia areata patients were recruited as part of a multicenter biomarker study. In five patients from the biomarker study, the blood CD8+ T cells went through an additional sort into NKG2D-low and NKG2D-high fractions. The investigation overall reported the following: Unlike mouse skin, where gammadelta T cells dominate, normal human skin contains resident alphabeta T cells that get sequenced too, which complicates analysis of the scalp TCR repertoire. Compared with normal scalp, lesional scalp had higher clonality and more expanded CD8+ clones, particularly in alopecia totalis/universalis, a pattern that suggests antigenic drive. Shared TCR sequences between patients were less evident than in mice, which may be partly attributable to HLA diversity in the patient population.

Notes on this clone: Its antigen has not been determined. No base-level quality is on record; no much larger clone is a single base apart.

From its cysteine to its phenylalanine, the CDR3 spans 13 amino acids. CDR3 DNA is the only sequence kept; it has 39 bases, read in frame from the first base. CDR1 and CDR2, per the germline V gene, are SQVTM and ANQGSEA. V is pared back by 7 bases and J by 2 bases, with 15 bases lying between the germline termini. Here the chain combines TRBV29-1 and TRBJ2-7; the D gene is unclear. This sequence originates from a human donor with alopecia areata. The sequenced sample was NKG2D-low CD8+ T cells sorted from blood. The cell subset or site label, as the study defines it: sorted CD8+ NKG2D-low blood T cells. The CDR3 region reads CSGTNDGTYEQYF. The sequence in DNA is TGCAGCGGAACCAACGACGGAACCTACGAGCAGTACTTC.